Shown below are 15 T cell receptor beta chains from a single sample sequenced in a study of metastatic and nonmetastatic thyroid tumors. No treatment had been given to any patient before thyroid surgery. Using MiXCR, TCRdb reanalyzed the PCR reads. The sample includes about 31,000 clones, approximately 19% of them seen just once. The sample was blood. The receptors were gathered from a female donor with papillary thyroid cancer or a benign thyroid nodule (not recorded which). Some clones in this sample may be carry-over from other donors' samples.

The chain carries TRBV12-3 or TRBV12-4 and TRBJ2-7; D gene ambiguous. This CDR3 region has 14 residues. V lost 6 bases, J lost 1 base, and 13 bases lay in between. CDR3 DNA: TGTGCCAGCAGCCGACATACGGGTTCCTACGAGCAGTACTTC. The encoded protein is CASSRHTGSYEQYF.

The J gene is TRBJ1-2, the V gene TRBV2; TRBD1 agrees at 7 bases. Germline CDR1 and CDR2: SNHLY and FYNNEI. This CDR3 contains 13 residues. The CDR3 DNA follows: TGTATCAGCCGGAGGGGGCAGGATTTTGGCTACACCTTC. This codes for CISRRGQDFGYTF.

This clone came up many times. This chain uses TRBV12-3 or TRBV12-4 with TRBJ1-3, with D possibly matching TRBD1 (5 bases). Trimming shortened V by 3 bases and J by 0 bases, and 9 bases separated the two germline ends. CDR3 length equals 15 residues. CDR3 nucleotide sequence: TGTGCCAGCAGTTTCAGGGTATTCTCTGGAAACACCATATATTTT. Translating it yields CASSFRVFSGNTIYF.

There are many counts of this clone. The rearrangement links TRBV6-1 to TRBJ2-3; 7 positions agree with TRBD1. Germline CDR1 MNHNS, CDR2 SASEGT. Losses at the gene ends were 8 bases for V and 6 bases for J; bases not matched to a gene: 17. The CDR3 sequence is 16 residues long. CDR3 nucleotide sequence: TGTGCCAGCGGATCCGCCGGGACAGCCTCGAGCGATACGCAGTATTTT. Protein: CASGSAGTASSDTQYF.

This clone showed up many times. The chain joins TRBV3-1 to TRBJ1-5; no clear D gene. The ends were cut back, 0 bases at V and 6 bases at J, with 18 bases in the middle. Germline CDR1 LGHDT, CDR2 YNNKEL (reference sequence). The CDR3 is 17 residues long. DNA of the CDR3: TGTGCCAGCAGCCAAGAAAGCTTAGGACTATTAGGTCAGCCCCAGCATTTT. Translated, it gives CASSQESLGLLGQPQHF.

The chain joins TRBV6-1 to TRBJ1-5, with unresolved D. CDR3 length equals 15 residues. The germline V gene encodes CDR1 MNHNS and CDR2 SASEGT. V lost 1 base and J 3 bases, leaving 10 bases between the germline ends. CDR3 DNA: TGTGCCAGCAGTGAAGGTGGAACAGTCAATCAGCCCCAGCATTTT. The encoded protein is CASSEGGTVNQPQHF.

This clone is medium-sized by share. The chain has TRBV19 and TRBJ1-5; D unclear. Looked up from germline, CDR1 is LNHDA and CDR2 is SQIVND (reference sequence). The CDR3 sequence is 13 residues long. V was trimmed by 6 bases and J by 7 bases, leaving 13 bases between them. The DNA for the CDR3 is TGTGCCAGTAGCCCAGGTGGAGGGCAGCCCCAGCATTTT. It specifies CASSPGGGQPQHF.

The J gene is TRBJ2-1, the V gene TRBV20-1; a weak D match, TRBD2 (6 bases). V was shortened by 3 bases and J by 6 bases, with 24 bases between the two germline ends. Germline V CDR1 and CDR2: DFQATT, SNEGSKA (reference sequence). This CDR3 spans 17 amino acids. CDR3 DNA: TGCAGTGCTAGTGCTGGGGGGTTCAGTTCCTTTCTCAATGAGCAGTTCTTC. Residues: CSASAGGFSSFLNEQFF.

This clone was seen repeatedly, ten times or more. V and J are TRBV12-3 or TRBV12-4 and TRBJ2-1, with 9 bases fitting TRBD1. V gave up 6 bases and J gave up 9 bases; unmatched junction bases: 15. This CDR3 region has 16 residues. The CDR3 coding sequence is TGTGCCAGCAGCAGAAGCGGACAGGGGCTAATAAGTGAGCAGTTCTTC. It translates to CASSRSGQGLISEQFF.

V usage is TRBV7-2 and J usage is TRBJ1-2; D is perhaps TRBD1 (6 bases). The V end was cut by 5 bases, the J end by 8 bases, with 18 bases between. The CDR3 has 14 residues. From germline, CDR1 is SGHTA and CDR2 FQGNSA. The CDR3 nucleotides read TGTGCCAGCAGCCCCAGGGGAGGGGGTATGGGCTACACCTTC. Its translation: CASSPRGGGMGYTF.

This clone was counted many times. The chain recombines TRBV4-3 with TRBJ1-4; D might be TRBD1 (5 bases). The CDR3 contains 16 residues. Between the trimmed V and J ends, which lost 1 base and 1 base, there was a span of 10 bases. Per the germline V gene, CDR1 is LGHNA and CDR2 is YSLEER. The CDR3 coding sequence is TGCGCCAGCAGCCAAGGGTTCGGGGGAACTAATGAAAAACTGTTTTTT. Encoded protein: CASSQGFGGTNEKLFF.

This clone was detected many times. This chain joins TRBV20-1 and TRBJ2-1; 9 nucleotides agree with TRBD2. The J segment lost 9 bases and the V segment lost 1 base, leaving 7 bases of the junction unmatched. The CDR3 loop spans 14 amino acids. Germline CDR1 reads DFQATT; CDR2 reads SNEGSKA (reference sequence). As DNA, the CDR3 is TGCAGTGCTAGAGGAGGCGGGGGGGAGGTTGAGCAGTTCTTC. Its translation: CSARGGGGEVEQFF.

This clone occurred many times. The genes are TRBV6-5 and TRBJ2-5; 9 positions agree with TRBD2. J was trimmed by 5 bases and V by 2 bases; bases with no gene match: 12. The CDR3 is 17 amino acids. CDR1 is MNHEY, CDR2 SVGAGI, per germline. The CDR3 is CASSYGTRAGGPETQYF. The CDR3 DNA reads TGTGCCAGCAGTTACGGTACCAGGGCGGGGGGGCCTGAGACCCAGTACTTC.

Many counts were recorded for this clone. The chain employs TRBV20-1 and TRBJ2-1, with 10 nucleotides matching TRBD2. V shed 4 bases, J shed 3 bases, and the junction held 6 bases outside the gene matches. This CDR3 region has 15 residues. Germline V gives CDR1 DFQATT, CDR2 SNEGSKA (reference sequence). The CDR3 reads CSAIRSGGLYNEQFF. CDR3 in DNA: TGCAGTGCTATTCGTAGCGGGGGGCTCTACAATGAGCAGTTCTTC.

The table lists this clone with many counts. V and J are TRBV2 and TRBJ2-5; D gene uncertain. The V gene's germline CDR1 is SNHLY and CDR2 FYNNEI. V dropped 6 bases and J dropped 1 base, with 12 bases sitting between them. The CDR3 is 14 amino acids. The CDR3 nucleotides are TGTGCCAGCAGGACGGACGGAAGCCAAGAGACCCAGTACTTC. It is translated as CASRTDGSQETQYF.